The following is a T cell receptor (beta chain) sequence with its context. Its antigen is currently unknown. These data are taken from a study of cytomegalovirus exposure and HLA in healthy donors. The overall study: Falling in the Caucasian-associated ancestry cluster were approximately 86% of 398 genotyped donors. Whole-study findings and limits: Within the data, a cluster of highly shared sequence variants was likely a sequencing artifact. In an earlier analysis, most TCR beta V segments were productive about 87% or about 30% of the time.

A multiplex PCR was run with 60 Vbeta primers and 13 Jbeta primers. Per the authors' pipeline: A later analysis tallied 75 million to 80 million unique TCR beta chains, 8.5 million to 11 million of them shared. The repertoire was sequenced with immunoSEQ multiplex PCR; TCRdb's copy has only in-frame clones and lacks some. V and J calls and clone size are copied from that table; D and trimming were computed from the DNA. This sample carries about 150,000 clones, around 80% of them seen once, and the ten largest clones take roughly 4%. The CDR3 has 13 amino acids. Trimming cost V 4 bases and J 4 bases; bases outside gene matches: 2. Per the germline V gene, CDR1 is SGHNT and CDR2 is YENEEA.

The receptor comes from a woman in her forties in good health and CMV-seronegative. The gene calls are TRBV11-3 and TRBJ2-7, with TRBD1 matching 9 bases. The sequencing sample was made of PBMCs. CDR3 amino acids: CASSSGTGYEQYF. In DNA, the CDR3 is TGTGCCAGCAGCTCCGGGACAGGGTACGAGCAGTACTTC.